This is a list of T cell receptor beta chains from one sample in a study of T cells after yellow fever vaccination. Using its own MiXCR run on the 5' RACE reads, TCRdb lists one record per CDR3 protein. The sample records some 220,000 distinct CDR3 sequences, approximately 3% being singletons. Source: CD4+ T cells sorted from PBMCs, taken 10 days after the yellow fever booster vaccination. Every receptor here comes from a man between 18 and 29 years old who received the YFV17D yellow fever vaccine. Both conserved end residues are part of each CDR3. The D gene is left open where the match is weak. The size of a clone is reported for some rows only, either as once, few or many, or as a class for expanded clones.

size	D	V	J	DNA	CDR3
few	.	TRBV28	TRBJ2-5	TGTGCCAGCAGTTTTCAAGCCTTACAAGAGACCCAGTACTTC	CASSFQALQETQYF
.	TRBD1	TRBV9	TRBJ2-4	TGTGCCAGCAGCCCTGACGGACAGGCAAACATTCAGTACTTC	CASSPDGQANIQYF
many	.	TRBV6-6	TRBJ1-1	TGTGCCAGCAGTTACACGGGTGGTGGGAACACTGAAGCTTTCTTT	CASSYTGGGNTEAFF
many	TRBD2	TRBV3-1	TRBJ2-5	TGTGCCAGCAGCCAGACTCTAGCGGAAGAGACCCAGTACTTC	CASSQTLAEETQYF
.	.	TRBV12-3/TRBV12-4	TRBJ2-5	TGTGCCACGGCCCGGGGGTACCAAGAGACCCAGTACTTC	CATARGYQETQYF
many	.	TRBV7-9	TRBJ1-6	TGTGCCAGCAGCCTCCCTGCCACTGGCAATTCACCCCTCCACTTT	CASSLPATGNSPLHF
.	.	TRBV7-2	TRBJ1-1	TGTGCCAGCAGCTCCCTTGAAGAGACTGAAGCTTTCTTT	CASSSLEETEAFF
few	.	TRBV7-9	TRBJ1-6	TGTGCCAGCAGCAAAAGTTGGGATTCTAATTCACCCCTCCACTTT	CASSKSWDSNSPLHF
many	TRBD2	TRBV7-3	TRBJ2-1	TGTGCCAGCAGCTTAGGGGGGGATGAGCAGTTCTTC	CASSLGGDEQFF
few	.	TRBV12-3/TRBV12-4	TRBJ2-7	TGTGCCAGCAGCGACTTACAGGGAAACACCTACGAGCAGTACTTC	CASSDLQGNTYEQYF
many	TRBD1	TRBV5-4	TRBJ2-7	TGTGCCAGCAGCTTTGGGGACAGGGTTTTCTACGAGCAGTACTTC	CASSFGDRVFYEQYF
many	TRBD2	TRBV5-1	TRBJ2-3	TGCGCCAGCAGCATACTAGCGGGGGGGTTGCCAGATACGCAGTATTTT	CASSILAGGLPDTQYF
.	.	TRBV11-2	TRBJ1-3	TGTGCCAGCAGCTTAACCCCAGGGCCCGGAAACACCATATATTTT	CASSLTPGPGNTIYF
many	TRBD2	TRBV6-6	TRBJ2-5	TGTGCCAGCTGGTCGGCGAGCGGGGGTCTGGAGACCCAGTACTTC	CASWSASGGLETQYF
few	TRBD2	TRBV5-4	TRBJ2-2	TGTGCCAGCAGCCGGACTAGCATGAACACCGGGGAGCTGTTTTTT	CASSRTSMNTGELFF
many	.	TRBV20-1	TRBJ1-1	TGCAGTGCACCCCCGGGGCTGAGCACTGAAGCTTTCTTT	CSAPPGLSTEAFF
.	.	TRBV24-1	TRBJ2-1	TGTGCCACCAGTGATTTTCGGACCGATGAGCAGTTCTTC	CATSDFRTDEQFF
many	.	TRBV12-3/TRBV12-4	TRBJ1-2	TGTGCCAGCAGTTTAGCGGATGGGGACTACACCTTC	CASSLADGDYTF
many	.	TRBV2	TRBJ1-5	TGTGCCAGCAGCCCCGCAGGGGTTTCTGGCAATCAGCCCCAGCATTTT	CASSPAGVSGNQPQHF
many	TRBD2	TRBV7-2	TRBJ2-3	TGTGCCAGCAGCTTATCCAGCGGGGGGGCGAGAGATACGCAGTATTTT	CASSLSSGGARDTQYF
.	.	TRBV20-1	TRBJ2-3	TGCAGTGCTGCCAGGGGTGCGGAAGATACGCAGTATTTT	CSAARGAEDTQYF
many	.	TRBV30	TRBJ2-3	TGTGCCTGGAGTCACGGAGATACGCAGTATTTT	CAWSHGDTQYF
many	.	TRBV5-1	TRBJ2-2	TGCGCCAGCAGCTTGCCCGACACCGGGGAGCTGTTTTTT	CASSLPDTGELFF
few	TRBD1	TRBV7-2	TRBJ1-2	TGTGCCAGCAGAACGGGACAGCGCGCCTATGGCTACACCTTC	CASRTGQRAYGYTF
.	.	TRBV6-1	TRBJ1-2	TGTGCCAGCAGCCCCAGACAGATCGACTATGGCTACACCTTC	CASSPRQIDYGYTF
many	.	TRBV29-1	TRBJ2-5	TGCAGCGTGTACCAAGAGACCCAGTACTTC	CSVYQETQYF
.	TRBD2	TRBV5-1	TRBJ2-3	TGCGCCAGCCGTCAAGGACTAGCGGGCGTCACAGATACGCAGTATTTT	CASRQGLAGVTDTQYF
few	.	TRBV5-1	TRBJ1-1	TGCGCCAGCAGCTTGGACAGGGTTATCACTGAAGCTTTCTTT	CASSLDRVITEAFF
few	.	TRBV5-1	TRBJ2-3	TGCGCCAGCAATACAGCTGGAACTAGCACAGATACGCAGTATTTT	CASNTAGTSTDTQYF
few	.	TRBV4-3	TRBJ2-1	TGCGCCAGCAGCCAAGGGCTATTAGTCTACAATGAGCAGTTCTTC	CASSQGLLVYNEQFF
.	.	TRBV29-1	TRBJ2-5	TGCAGCGTTGAAGTGGAGGCAGCTATTGAGACCCAGTACTTC	CSVEVEAAIETQYF
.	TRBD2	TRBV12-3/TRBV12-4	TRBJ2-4	TGTGCCAGCAGTCCCCCCTTTAGGGAGGGGCTAGCCAAAAACATTCAGTACTTC	CASSPPFREGLAKNIQYF
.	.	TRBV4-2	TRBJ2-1	TGTGCCAGCAGCCGCCCGGCTAGCTCCTACAATGAGCAGTTCTTC	CASSRPASSYNEQFF
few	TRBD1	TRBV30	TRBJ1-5	TGTGCCTGGAGCGGTAGGGGGGACAGGGGCCTCCGGGTACGGCCCCAGCATTTT	CAWSGRGDRGLRVRPQHF
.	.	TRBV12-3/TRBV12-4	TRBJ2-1	TGTGCCAGCAGTGACCGGGACGTTGGTCACTATGAGCAGTTCTTC	CASSDRDVGHYEQFF
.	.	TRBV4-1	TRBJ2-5	TGCGCCCGCAGCCAAGTCGGAGAGACCCAGTACTTC	CARSQVGETQYF
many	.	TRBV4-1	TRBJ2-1	TGCGCCAGCAGCCAAGGAGACAGGCTCAACGAGCAGTTCTTC	CASSQGDRLNEQFF
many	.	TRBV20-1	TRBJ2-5	TGCAGTGCTAGAGATCCGACAGTCCCTGTGACCCAGTACTTC	CSARDPTVPVTQYF
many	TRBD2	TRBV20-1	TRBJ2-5	TGCAGTGCTAGCCGGACTAGCGGGGTGGCAACCCAGTACTTC	CSASRTSGVATQYF
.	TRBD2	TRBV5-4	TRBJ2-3	TGTGCCAGCAGCCGCGGGACTAGCGGGGGCCACGCGGATACGCAGTATTTT	CASSRGTSGGHADTQYF
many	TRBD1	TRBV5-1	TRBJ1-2	TGCGCCACCGCGGCAGGGGGCAGTAACTATGGCTACACCTTC	CATAAGGSNYGYTF
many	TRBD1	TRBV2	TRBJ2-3	TGTGCCAGCAGTGGGGACAGAGGCACAGATACGCAGTATTTT	CASSGDRGTDTQYF
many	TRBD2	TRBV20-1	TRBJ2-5	TGCAGTGCTAGAAATAGCGGGGGGGCGCAAGAGACCCAGTACTTC	CSARNSGGAQETQYF
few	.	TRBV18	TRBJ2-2	TGTGCCAGCTCACCTCGGAGTTCCGGGGAGCTGTTTTTT	CASSPRSSGELFF
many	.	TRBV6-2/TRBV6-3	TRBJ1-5	TGTGCCAGCAGTTATGGCTTCATGGGAGCCAATCAGCCCCAGCATTTT	CASSYGFMGANQPQHF
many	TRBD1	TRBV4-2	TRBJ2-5	TGTGCCAGCAGCCAAGATGGTTTTGGACAGGGAACGGAGACCCAGTACTTC	CASSQDGFGQGTETQYF
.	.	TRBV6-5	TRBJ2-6	TGTGCCAGCAGCTATACCGGATTGGGTAAGGGAGTCTCTGGGGCCAACGTCCTGACTTTC	CASSYTGLGKGVSGANVLTF
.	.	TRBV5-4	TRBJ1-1	TGTGCCAGCAGCTTACCTTCAAGGGGCCACACTGAAGCTTTCTTT	CASSLPSRGHTEAFF
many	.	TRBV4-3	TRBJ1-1	TGCGCCAGCAGCTTTGAAGGGGGAACTGAAGCTTTCTTT	CASSFEGGTEAFF
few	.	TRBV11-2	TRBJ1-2	TGTGCCAGCAGCTTAGGTCTGGGGGCCTATGGCTACACCTTC	CASSLGLGAYGYTF
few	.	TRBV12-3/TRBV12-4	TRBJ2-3	TGTGCCAGCAGCCCACGGGTCGCGCAGTATTTT	CASSPRVAQYF
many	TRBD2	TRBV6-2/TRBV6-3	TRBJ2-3	TGTGCCAGCAGTTATTCCGGCTACAGCGGGGGCTCCTTTACGCAGTATTTT	CASSYSGYSGGSFTQYF
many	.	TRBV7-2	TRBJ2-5	TGTGCCAGCAGCTTGATGGGCGGGGAGAGGGAGACCCAGTACTTC	CASSLMGGERETQYF
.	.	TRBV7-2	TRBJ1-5	TGTGCCAGCAGCTTAGAAGGGTCCAGTCAGCCCCAGCATTTT	CASSLEGSSQPQHF